The 14 T cell receptor beta chains given below trace back to one sample, sequenced in a study of blood T cell repertoires in COVID-19. The data were produced by immunoSEQ multiplex PCR, yet TCRdb's version contains in-frame clones alone and is incomplete. The sample lists fewer than 90,000 clones, roughly 81% occurring once. The specimen was peripheral blood. Receptors originate from a man in his 70s with acute or convalescent COVID-19.

The chain joins TRBV9 to TRBJ2-7; no definite D call. The CDR3 runs to 14 residues. Germline V gives CDR1 SGDLS, CDR2 YYNGEE. V lost 3 bases, J lost 3 bases, and 13 bases lay in between. CDR3 sequence: CASSAHFSSYEQYF. The CDR3 DNA is TGTGCCAGCAGCGCTCATTTCTCGAGCTACGAGCAGTACTTC.

The DNA of the CDR3 is TGTGCCAGCAGTTCTAGGACAGGGAATACCAACTATGGCTACACCTTC. Encoded protein: CASSSRTGNTNYGYTF. The V gene is TRBV27, the J gene TRBJ1-2; 8 bases fit TRBD1. The V gene's germline CDR1 is MNHEY and CDR2 SMNVEV (reference sequence). With V trimmed by 4 bases and J by 2 bases, 9 bases remained unmatched. The CDR3 is 16 residues long.

The genes are TRBV7-2 and TRBJ2-7; 11 bases map to TRBD1. V shed 3 bases and J 2 bases; nucleotides not matched to a gene: 0. Germline assignment: CDR1 SGHTA and CDR2 FQGNSA. The CDR3 contains 14 residues. CDR3 DNA: TGTGCCAGCAGCTTGGGACAGGGGGCCTACGAGCAGTACTTC. This sequence encodes CASSLGQGAYEQYF.

The chain combines TRBV6-5 with TRBJ2-2; 7 positions match TRBD1. The CDR3 sequence is 15 residues long. CDR1 is MNHEY and CDR2 is SVGAGI in the germline V gene. J gave up 2 bases and V 7 bases, and 7 bases lay outside the gene matches. CDR3 DNA sequence: TGTGCCAGCACCCCGGACAGGAGAAACACCGGGGAGCTGTTTTTT. Translating gives CASTPDRRNTGELFF.

This chain links TRBV6-1 with TRBJ2-1; TRBD2 agrees at 14 bases. CDR3 length equals 17 residues. Germline V CDR1 and CDR2: MNHNS, SASEGT. V shed 3 bases, J shed 9 bases, and the junction held 10 bases outside the gene matches. The CDR3 DNA reads as TGTGCCAGCAGTGACCCGGGACTAGCGGGAGTCTTGGGTGAGCAGTTCTTC. Translating gives CASSDPGLAGVLGEQFF.

A few counts support this clone. The V gene is TRBV13, the J gene TRBJ2-3, with D uncertain. V lost 1 base and J 5 bases, leaving 4 bases between the germline ends. The CDR3 is 12 amino acids. Germline V gives CDR1 PRHDT, CDR2 FYEKMQ (reference sequence). The CDR3 DNA reads TGTGCCAGCAGCTTAGCAAAAGATACGCAGTATTTT. It yields the protein CASSLAKDTQYF.

The V and J genes are TRBV7-2 and TRBJ1-1; D is possibly TRBD1 (6 bases). The CDR3 contains 13 residues. CDR1 SGHTA and CDR2 FQGNSA come from the germline V gene. V lost 0 bases to trimming and J lost 7 bases, with 9 bases between them. In DNA, the CDR3 is TGTGCCAGCAGCTTAGCGGGGGCCCTTGAAGCTTTCTTT. Amino acid sequence: CASSLAGALEAFF.

The V gene is TRBV20-1, the J gene TRBJ1-2, with D possibly being TRBD1 (5 bases). The length of the CDR3 is 12 residues. V lost 3 bases and J lost 9, with 14 bases in between. Germline V gene lookup returns CDR1 DFQATT and CDR2 SNEGSKA (reference sequence). The CDR3 loop reads CSASRQTDRYTF. Written as DNA, the CDR3 is TGCAGTGCTAGTCGTCAGACAGATCGCTACACCTTC.

The chain recombines TRBV3-1 (or the pseudogene TRBV3-2) with TRBJ2-4, with 13 nucleotides matching TRBD2. V was clipped by 4 bases and J by 6 bases; unmatched bases: 6. This CDR3 has 16 amino acids. Per the germline V gene, CDR1 is LGHDT and CDR2 is YNNKEL (reference sequence). The CDR3 sequence is CASSLRTSGSGNIQYF. CDR3 nucleotide sequence: TGTGCCAGCAGCCTCCGGACTAGCGGGAGTGGAAACATTCAGTACTTC.

The rearrangement joins TRBV7-2 to TRBJ2-7; no clear D gene. CDR3 length equals 14 residues. The germline CDR1 and CDR2 sequences are SGHTA and FQGNSA. V dropped 2 bases and J dropped 0 bases, with 8 bases sitting between them. CDR3 amino acids: CASSLRSGSYEQYF. CDR3 coding DNA: TGTGCCAGCAGCTTACGGTCAGGCTCCTACGAGCAGTACTTC. Supplemented by reference TRBV7-2 and TRBJ2-7, the full variable domain reads GAGVSQSPSNKVTEKGKDVELRCDPISGHTALYWYRQSLGQGLEFLIYFQGNSAPDKSGLPSDRFSAERTGGSVSTLTIQRTQQEDSAVYLCASSLRSGSYEQYFGPGTRLTVT.

This chain uses TRBV6-5 with TRBJ2-5; a possible D gene is TRBD2 (5 bases). Germline lookup yields CDR1 MNHEY and CDR2 SVGAGI. V was trimmed by 6 bases and J by 5 bases, leaving 13 bases between them. There are 13 residues in the CDR3. CDR3 nucleotides: TGTGCCAGCAGAAGCGGTTCCAGGGAGACCCAGTACTTC. Translation: CASRSGSRETQYF.

The rearrangement uses TRBV6-5 and TRBJ2-1, with 7 nucleotides matching TRBD2. Germline CDR1 MNHEY, CDR2 SVGAGI. This CDR3 is 10 amino acids long. J lost 15 bases, V lost 5 bases, and 4 bases had no gene match. The CDR3: CASSRTRAFF. The CDR3 DNA sequence: TGTGCCAGCAGTCGGACTAGAGCGTTCTTC.

The gene calls are TRBV6-5 and TRBJ1-2; TRBD1 matches at 11 bases. CDR1 and CDR2 from the germline V gene are MNHEY and SVGAGI. Trimming removed 6 bases from V and 3 bases from J; junction bases left unmatched: 3. The CDR3 has 14 amino acids. Here the CDR3 DNA reads TGTGCCAGCAGGGACAGGGGGCGCCACTATGGCTACACCTTC. It specifies CASRDRGRHYGYTF.

The chain couples TRBV5-8 to TRBJ2-5, with 10 bases that match TRBD2. The CDR3 has 16 residues. The junction had 6 bases not matched to a gene; V was cut back by 4 bases and J by 0 bases. CDR1 SGHTS and CDR2 YDEGEE come from the germline V gene. CDR3 residues: CASSPGLAAYQETQYF. DNA of the CDR3: TGTGCCAGCAGCCCAGGACTAGCGGCCTACCAAGAGACCCAGTACTTC.